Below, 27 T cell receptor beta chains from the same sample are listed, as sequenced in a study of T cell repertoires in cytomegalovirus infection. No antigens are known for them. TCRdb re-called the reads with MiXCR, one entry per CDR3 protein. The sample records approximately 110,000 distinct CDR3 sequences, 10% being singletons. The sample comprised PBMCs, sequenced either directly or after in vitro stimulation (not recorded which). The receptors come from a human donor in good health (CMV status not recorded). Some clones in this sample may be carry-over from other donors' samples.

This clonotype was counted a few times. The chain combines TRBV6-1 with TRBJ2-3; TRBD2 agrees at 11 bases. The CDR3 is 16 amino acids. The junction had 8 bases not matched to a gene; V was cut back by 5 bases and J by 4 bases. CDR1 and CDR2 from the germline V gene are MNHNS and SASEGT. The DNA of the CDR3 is TGTGCCAGCAGTTCCAAGACTAGCGGGACATCAGATACGCAGTATTTT. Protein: CASSSKTSGTSDTQYF.

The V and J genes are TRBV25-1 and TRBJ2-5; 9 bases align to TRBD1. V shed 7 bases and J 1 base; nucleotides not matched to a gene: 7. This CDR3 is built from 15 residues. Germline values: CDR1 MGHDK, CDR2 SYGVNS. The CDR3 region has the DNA TGTGCCAGCATTTCGGGACAGGGTGGCCAAGAGACCCAGTACTTC. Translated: CASISGQGGQETQYF.

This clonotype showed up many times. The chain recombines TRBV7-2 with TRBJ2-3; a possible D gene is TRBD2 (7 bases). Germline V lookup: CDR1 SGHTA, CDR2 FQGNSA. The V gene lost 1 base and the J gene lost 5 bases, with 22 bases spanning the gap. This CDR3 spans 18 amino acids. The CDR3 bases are TGTGCCAGCAGCTTAGGGGGCGCGGGAGAACAACAGGGAGATACGCAGTATTTT. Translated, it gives CASSLGGAGEQQGDTQYF.

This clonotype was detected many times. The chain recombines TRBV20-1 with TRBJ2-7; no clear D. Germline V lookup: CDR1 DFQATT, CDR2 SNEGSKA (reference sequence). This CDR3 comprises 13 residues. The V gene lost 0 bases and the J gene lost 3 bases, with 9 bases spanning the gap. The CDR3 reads CSARDTTDYEQYF. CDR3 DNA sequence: TGCAGTGCTAGAGATACCACTGACTACGAGCAGTACTTC.

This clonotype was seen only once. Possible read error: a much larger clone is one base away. The CDR3 is CASSPIGDGATDTQYF. The CDR3 bases are TGTGCCAGTAGCCCCATCGGGGACGGGGCCACAGATACGCAGTATTTT. The chain joins TRBV19 to TRBJ2-3, with D perhaps assigned TRBD1 or TRBD2 (5 bases each). Trimming shortened V by 6 bases and J by 2 bases, and 18 bases separated the two germline ends. The length of the CDR3 is 16 residues. From germline, CDR1 is LNHDA and CDR2 SQIVND (reference sequence).

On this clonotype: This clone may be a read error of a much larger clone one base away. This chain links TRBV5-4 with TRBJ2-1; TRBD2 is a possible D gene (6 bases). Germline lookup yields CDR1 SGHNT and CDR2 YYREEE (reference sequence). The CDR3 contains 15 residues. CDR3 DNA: TGTACCAGCAGCTTAAACCGGGAGCCATACAATGAGCAGTTCTTC. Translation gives CTSSLNREPYNEQFF.

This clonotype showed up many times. CDR3 nucleotides: TGTGCCAGCAGACAGGGACAGGGTCGGCCTTACAATGAGCAGTTCTTC. This gives the protein CASRQGQGRPYNEQFF. The chain joins TRBV6-2 or TRBV6-3 to TRBJ2-1; 9 positions agree with TRBD1. Unmatched junction bases numbered 10, after V lost 6 bases and J lost 4 bases. The CDR3 is 16 residues long. Germline V CDR1 and CDR2: MNHEY, SVGEGT.

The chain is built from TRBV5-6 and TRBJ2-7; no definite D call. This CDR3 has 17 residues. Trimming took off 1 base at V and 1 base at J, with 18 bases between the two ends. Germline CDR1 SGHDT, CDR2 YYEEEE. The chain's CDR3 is CASSLSDSSPFSYEQYV. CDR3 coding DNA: TGTGCCAGCAGCTTGTCCGATAGTTCCCCATTTTCCTACGAGCAGTACGTC.

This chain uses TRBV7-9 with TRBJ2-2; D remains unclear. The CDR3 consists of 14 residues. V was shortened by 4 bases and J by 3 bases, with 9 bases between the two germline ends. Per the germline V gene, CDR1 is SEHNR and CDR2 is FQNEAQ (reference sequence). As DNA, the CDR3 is TGTGCCAGCAGCTGGGTGGGCTACACCGGGGAGCTGTTTTTT. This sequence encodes CASSWVGYTGELFF.

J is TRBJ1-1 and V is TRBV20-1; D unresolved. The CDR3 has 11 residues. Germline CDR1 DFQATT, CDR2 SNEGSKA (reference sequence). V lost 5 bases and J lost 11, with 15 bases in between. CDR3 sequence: CSAVRGPGAFF. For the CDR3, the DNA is TGCAGTGCTGTCCGTGGTCCGGGGGCTTTCTTT.

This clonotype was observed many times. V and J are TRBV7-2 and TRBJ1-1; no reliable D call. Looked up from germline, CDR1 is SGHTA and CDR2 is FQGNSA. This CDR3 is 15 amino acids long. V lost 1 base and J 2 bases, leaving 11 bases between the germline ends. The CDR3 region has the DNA TGTGCCAGCAGCTTAGTATCCCCACTTAACACTGAAGCTTTCTTT. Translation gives CASSLVSPLNTEAFF.

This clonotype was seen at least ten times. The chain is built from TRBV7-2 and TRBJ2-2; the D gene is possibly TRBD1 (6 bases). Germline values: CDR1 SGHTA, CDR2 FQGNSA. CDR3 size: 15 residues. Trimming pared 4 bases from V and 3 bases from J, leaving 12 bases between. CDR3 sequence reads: CASSSAQGYTGELFF. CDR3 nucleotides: TGTGCCAGCAGCTCGGCACAGGGTTACACCGGGGAGCTGTTTTTT.

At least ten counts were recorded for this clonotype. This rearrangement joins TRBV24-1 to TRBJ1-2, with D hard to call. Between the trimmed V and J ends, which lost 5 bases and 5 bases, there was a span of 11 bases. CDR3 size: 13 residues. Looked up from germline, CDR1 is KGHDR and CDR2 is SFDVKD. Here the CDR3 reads CATSATDRYGYTF. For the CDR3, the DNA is TGTGCCACCAGTGCTACGGATCGATATGGCTACACCTTC.

In DNA form, the CDR3 reads TGTGCCAGCAGCGACCCGAGGGACAGGGCTGAGCAGTTCTTC. Protein sequence: CASSDPRDRAEQFF. The genes are TRBV9 and TRBJ2-1; 9 bases map to TRBD1. The CDR3 has 14 amino acids. Germline loops: CDR1 SGDLS, CDR2 YYNGEE. J was trimmed by 9 bases and V by 3 bases; bases with no gene match: 7.

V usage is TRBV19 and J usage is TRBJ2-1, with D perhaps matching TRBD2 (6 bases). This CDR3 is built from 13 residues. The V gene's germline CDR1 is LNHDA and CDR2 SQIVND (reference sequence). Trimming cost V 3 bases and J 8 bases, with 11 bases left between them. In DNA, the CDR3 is TGTGCCAGTAGTATTGGTTTAGCGGATGAGCAGTTCTTC. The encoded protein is CASSIGLADEQFF.

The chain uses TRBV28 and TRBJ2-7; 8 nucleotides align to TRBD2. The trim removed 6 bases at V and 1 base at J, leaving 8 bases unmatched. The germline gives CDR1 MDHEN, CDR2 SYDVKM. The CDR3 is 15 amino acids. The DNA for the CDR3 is TGTGCCAGCAGACGTCCTAGCGGGTTATCCTACGAGCAGTACTTC. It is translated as CASRRPSGLSYEQYF.

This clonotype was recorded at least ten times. CDR3 bases: TGTGCCAGCAGCCGGACTAGCGGGAGTGCCCCGGGGAAACTCTACGAGCAGTACGTC. Translated, it gives CASSRTSGSAPGKLYEQYV. V usage is TRBV6-6 and J usage is TRBJ2-7; 13 nucleotides match TRBD2. Trimming removed 6 bases from V and 3 bases from J; junction bases left unmatched: 17. CDR1 and CDR2 (germline): MNHNY, SVGAGI (reference sequence). The CDR3 is made up of 19 amino acids.

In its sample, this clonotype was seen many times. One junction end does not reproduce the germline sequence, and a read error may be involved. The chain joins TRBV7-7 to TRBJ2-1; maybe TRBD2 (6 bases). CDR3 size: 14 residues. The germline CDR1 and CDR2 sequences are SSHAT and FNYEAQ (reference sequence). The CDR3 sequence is CASSLGGTYNEQFF. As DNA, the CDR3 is TGTGCTAGCAGCTTAGGCGGGACCTACAATGAGCAGTTCTTC.

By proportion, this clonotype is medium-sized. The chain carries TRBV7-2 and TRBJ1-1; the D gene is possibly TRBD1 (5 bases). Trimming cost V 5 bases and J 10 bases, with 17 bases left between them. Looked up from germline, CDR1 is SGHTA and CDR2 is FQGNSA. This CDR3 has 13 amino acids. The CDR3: CASSPAGRDRAFF. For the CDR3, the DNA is TGTGCCAGCAGCCCAGCGGGCCGGGACCGAGCTTTCTTT.

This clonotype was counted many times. The CDR3 here is CASSYGPTGEQFF. The CDR3 coding sequence is TGTGCCAGCAGTTACGGCCCGACGGGGGAGCAGTTCTTC. V is TRBV6-2 or TRBV6-3 and J is TRBJ2-1; a possible D gene is TRBD2 (5 bases). CDR3 size: 13 residues. The V end lost 2 bases, the J end lost 10 bases, and 12 bases lay between the germline ends. CDR1 is MNHEY, CDR2 SVGEGT, per germline.

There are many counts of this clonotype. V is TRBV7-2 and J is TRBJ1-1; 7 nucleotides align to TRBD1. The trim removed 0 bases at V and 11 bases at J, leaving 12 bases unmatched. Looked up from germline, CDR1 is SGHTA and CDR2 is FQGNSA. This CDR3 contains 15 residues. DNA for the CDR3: TGTGCCAGCAGCTTAGCGCCTCGGGACAGTGAGGGTGCTTTCTTT. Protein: CASSLAPRDSEGAFF.

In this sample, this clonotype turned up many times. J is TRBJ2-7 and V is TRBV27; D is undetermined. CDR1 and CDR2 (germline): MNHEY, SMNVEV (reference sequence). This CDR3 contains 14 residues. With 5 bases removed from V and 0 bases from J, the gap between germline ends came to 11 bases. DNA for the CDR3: TGTGCCAGCAGTCCTTCGTCCTACTCCTACGAGCAGTACGTC. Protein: CASSPSSYSYEQYV.

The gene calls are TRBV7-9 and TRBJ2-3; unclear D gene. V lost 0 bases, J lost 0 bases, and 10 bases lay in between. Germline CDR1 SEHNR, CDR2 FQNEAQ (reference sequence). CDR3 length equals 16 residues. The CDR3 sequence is CASSLAQTPSTDTQYF. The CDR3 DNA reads TGTGCCAGCAGCTTAGCCCAGACACCTAGCACAGATACGCAGTATTTT. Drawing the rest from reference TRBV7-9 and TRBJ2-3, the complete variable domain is DTGVSQNPRHKITKRGQNVTFRCDPISEHNRLYWYRQTLGQGPEFLTYFQNEAQLEKSRLLSDRFSAERPKGSFSTLEIQRTEQGDSAMYLCASSLAQTPSTDTQYFGPGTRLTVL.

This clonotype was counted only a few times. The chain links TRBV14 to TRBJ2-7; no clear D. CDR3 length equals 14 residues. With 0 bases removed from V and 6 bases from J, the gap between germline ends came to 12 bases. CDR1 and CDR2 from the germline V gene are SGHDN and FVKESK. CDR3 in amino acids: CASSQDWAAREQYF. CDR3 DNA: TGTGCCAGCAGCCAAGATTGGGCAGCTCGCGAGCAGTACTTC.

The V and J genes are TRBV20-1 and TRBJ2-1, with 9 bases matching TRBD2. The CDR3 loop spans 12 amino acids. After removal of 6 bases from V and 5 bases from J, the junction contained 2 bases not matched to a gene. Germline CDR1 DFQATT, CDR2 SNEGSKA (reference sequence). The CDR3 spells CSAGGRDNEQFF. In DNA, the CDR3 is TGCAGTGCGGGCGGGAGGGACAATGAGCAGTTCTTC.

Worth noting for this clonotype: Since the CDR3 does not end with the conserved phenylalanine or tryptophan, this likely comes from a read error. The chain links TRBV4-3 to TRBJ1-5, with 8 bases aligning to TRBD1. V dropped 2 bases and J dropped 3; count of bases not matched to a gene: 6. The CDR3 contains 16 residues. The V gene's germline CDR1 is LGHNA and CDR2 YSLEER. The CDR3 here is CASSQKDRASNQPQHV. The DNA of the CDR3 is TGCGCCAGCAGCCAAAAGGACAGGGCCTCCAATCAGCCCCAGCATGTT.

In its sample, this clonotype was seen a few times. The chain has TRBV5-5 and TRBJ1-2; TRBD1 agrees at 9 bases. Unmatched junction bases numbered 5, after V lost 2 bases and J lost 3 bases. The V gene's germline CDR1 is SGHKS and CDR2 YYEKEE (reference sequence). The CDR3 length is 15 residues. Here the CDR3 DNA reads TGTGCCAGCAGCTTACTACAGGGGGCTGACTATGGCTACACCTTC. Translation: CASSLLQGADYGYTF.